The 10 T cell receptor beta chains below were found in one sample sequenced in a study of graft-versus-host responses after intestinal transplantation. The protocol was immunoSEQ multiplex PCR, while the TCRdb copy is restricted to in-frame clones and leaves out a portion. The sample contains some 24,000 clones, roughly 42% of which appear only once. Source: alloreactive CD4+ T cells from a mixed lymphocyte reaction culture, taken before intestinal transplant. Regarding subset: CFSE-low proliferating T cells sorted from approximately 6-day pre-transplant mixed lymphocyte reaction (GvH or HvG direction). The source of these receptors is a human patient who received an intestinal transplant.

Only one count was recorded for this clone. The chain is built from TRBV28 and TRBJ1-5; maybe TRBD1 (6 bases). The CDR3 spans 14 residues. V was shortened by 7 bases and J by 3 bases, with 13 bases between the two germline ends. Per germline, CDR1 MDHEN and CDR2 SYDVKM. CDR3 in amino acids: CASINGGPNQPQHF. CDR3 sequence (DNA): TGTGCCAGCATTAACGGGGGGCCCAATCAGCCCCAGCATTTT.

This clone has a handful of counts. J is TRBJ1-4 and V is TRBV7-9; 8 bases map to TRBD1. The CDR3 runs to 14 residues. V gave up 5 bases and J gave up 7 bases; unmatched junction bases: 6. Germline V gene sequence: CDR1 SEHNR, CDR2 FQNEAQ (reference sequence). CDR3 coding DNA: TGTGCCAGCAGCCAAACGGGACAGGTTGAAAAACTGTTTTTT. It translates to CASSQTGQVEKLFF. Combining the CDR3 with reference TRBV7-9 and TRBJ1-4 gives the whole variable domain DTGVSQNPRHKITKRGQNVTFRCDPISEHNRLYWYRQTLGQGPEFLTYFQNEAQLEKSRLLSDRFSAERPKGSFSTLEIQRTEQGDSAMYLCASSQTGQVEKLFFGSGTQLSVL.

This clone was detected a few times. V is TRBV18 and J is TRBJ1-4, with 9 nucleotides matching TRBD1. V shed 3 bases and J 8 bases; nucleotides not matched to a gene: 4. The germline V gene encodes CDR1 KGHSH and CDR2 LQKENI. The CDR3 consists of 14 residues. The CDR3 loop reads CASSPGQGEEKLFF. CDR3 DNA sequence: TGTGCCAGCTCACCGGGACAGGGAGAAGAAAAACTGTTTTTT.

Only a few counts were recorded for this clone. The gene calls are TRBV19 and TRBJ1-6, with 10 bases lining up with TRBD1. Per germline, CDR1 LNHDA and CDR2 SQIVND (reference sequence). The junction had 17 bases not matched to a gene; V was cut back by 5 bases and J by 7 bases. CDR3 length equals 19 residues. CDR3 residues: CASSGLTGGEYRVNSPLHF. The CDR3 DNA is TGTGCCAGTAGTGGACTGACAGGGGGCGAATATCGGGTAAATTCACCCCTCCACTTT.

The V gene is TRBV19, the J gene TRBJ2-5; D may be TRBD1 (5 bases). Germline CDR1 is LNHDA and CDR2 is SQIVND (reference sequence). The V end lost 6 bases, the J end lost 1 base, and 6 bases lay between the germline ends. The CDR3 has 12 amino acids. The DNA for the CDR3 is TGTGCCAGTAGGCAGGGCCAAGAGACCCAGTACTTC. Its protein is CASRQGQETQYF. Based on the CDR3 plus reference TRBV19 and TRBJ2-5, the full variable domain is DGGITQSPKYLFRKEGQNVTLSCEQNLNHDAMYWYRQDPGQGLRLIYYSQIVNDFQKGDIAEGYSVSREKKESFPLTVTSAQKNPTAFYLCASRQGQETQYFGPGTRLLVL.

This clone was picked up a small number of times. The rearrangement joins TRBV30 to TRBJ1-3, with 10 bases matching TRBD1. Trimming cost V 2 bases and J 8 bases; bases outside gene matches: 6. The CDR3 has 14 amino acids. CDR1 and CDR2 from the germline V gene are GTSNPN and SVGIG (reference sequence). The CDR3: CAWSRTGGWDTIYF. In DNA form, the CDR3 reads TGTGCCTGGAGTCGGACAGGGGGTTGGGACACCATATATTTT.

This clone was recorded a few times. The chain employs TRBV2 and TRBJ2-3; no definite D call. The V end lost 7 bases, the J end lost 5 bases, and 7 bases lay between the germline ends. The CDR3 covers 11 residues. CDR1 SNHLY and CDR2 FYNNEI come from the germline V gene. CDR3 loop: CASISGDTQYF. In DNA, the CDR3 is TGTGCCAGCATTTCGGGAGATACGCAGTATTTT. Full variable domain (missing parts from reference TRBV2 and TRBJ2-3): EPEVTQTPSHQVTQMGQEVILRCVPISNHLYFYWYRQILGQKVEFLVSFYNNEISEKSEIFDDQFSVERPDGSNFTLKIRSTKLEDSAMYFCASISGDTQYFGPGTRLTVL.

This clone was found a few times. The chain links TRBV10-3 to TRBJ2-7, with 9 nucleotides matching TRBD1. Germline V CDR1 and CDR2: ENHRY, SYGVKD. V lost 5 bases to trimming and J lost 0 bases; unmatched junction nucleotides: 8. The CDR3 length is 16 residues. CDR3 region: CAISFVPGQGSYEQYF. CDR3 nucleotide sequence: TGTGCCATCAGTTTTGTTCCGGGACAGGGCTCCTACGAGCAGTACTTC.

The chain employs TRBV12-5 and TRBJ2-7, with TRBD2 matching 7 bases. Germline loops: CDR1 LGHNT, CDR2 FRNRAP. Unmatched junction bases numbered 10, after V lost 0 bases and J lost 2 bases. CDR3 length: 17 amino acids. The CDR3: CASGLVLVGEGTYEQYF. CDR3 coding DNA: TGTGCTAGTGGTTTGGTACTCGTTGGGGAGGGAACCTACGAGCAGTACTTC.

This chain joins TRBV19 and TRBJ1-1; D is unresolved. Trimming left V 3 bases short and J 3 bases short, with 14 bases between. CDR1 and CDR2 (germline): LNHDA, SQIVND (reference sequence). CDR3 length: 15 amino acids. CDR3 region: CASSISSGRDTEAFF. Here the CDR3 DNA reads TGTGCCAGTAGTATCAGCTCGGGGAGGGACACTGAAGCTTTCTTT.